The rows below give T cell receptor beta chains drawn from one sample of a study of blood T cell repertoires in COVID-19. Using immunoSEQ multiplex PCR, the repertoire was profiled, and TCRdb retains in-frame clones only, with some absent. The table includes some 250,000 clones, 88% detected once. The sample comprised peripheral blood. The receptors derive from a woman aged 25-40 years with acute or convalescent COVID-19. Both conserved end residues are part of each CDR3. Fields, in order: J gene, CDR3 length, clone size, V gene, D gene, CDR3 DNA, CDR3 protein. D genes are given only for firm matches. Expanded clones are given a class, and other clones once, few, many or no size at all.

>TRBJ2-7|18|-|TRBV4-3|-
TGCGCCAGCAGCCAATCCCCCGCCGGCCCCGGGGAACCCTACGAGCAGTACTTC
CASSQSPAGPGEPYEQYF
>TRBJ1-1|13|many|TRBV29-1|-
TGCAGCGCAACAGGGTTGTGGAACACTGAAGCTTTCTTT
CSATGLWNTEAFF
>TRBJ2-3|18|-|TRBV4-3|-
TGCGCCAGCAGCCAGAGTACAAGCCAACAGGGTGCCAAAGATACGCAGTATTTT
CASSQSTSQQGAKDTQYF
>TRBJ2-1|13|-|TRBV7-7|-
TGTGCCAGCAGCGCCACTAACTACAATGAGCAGTTCTTC
CASSATNYNEQFF
>TRBJ1-4|14|few|TRBV23-1|TRBD1
TGCGCCAGCAGTCCGCCACAGGGGAATGAAAAACTGTTTTTT
CASSPPQGNEKLFF
>TRBJ2-3|16|-|TRBV5-1|TRBD2
TGCGCCAGCAGCGGCGGGACTAGCGTCGGCACAGATACGCAGTATTTT
CASSGGTSVGTDTQYF
>TRBJ2-1|16|-|TRBV7-9|-
TGTGCCAGCAGCTTACGATCTAGCAGATCCTACAATGAGCAGTTCTTC
CASSLRSSRSYNEQFF
>TRBJ1-5|15|-|TRBV5-6|-
TGTGCCAGCAGCCACCGCCTTGCGGGCAATCAGCCCCAGCATTTT
CASSHRLAGNQPQHF
>TRBJ1-5|12|-|TRBV6-1|-
TGTGCCAGCAGTGAAGCCGGTCAGCCCCAGCATTTT
CASSEAGQPQHF
>TRBJ1-3|20|-|TRBV3-1/TRBV3-2|-
TGTGCCAGCAGCCAAGCCCTCCGGGTTAGGGGACTGCTCTCTGGAAACACCATATATTTT
CASSQALRVRGLLSGNTIYF
>TRBJ2-1|12|-|TRBV21-1|-
TGTGCCATCGAACAGGGGGCTAATGAGCAGTTCTTC
CAIEQGANEQFF
>TRBJ1-1|15|-|TRBV11-2|-
TGTGCCAGCACGGTCGCTTACAGGGATGACACTGAAGCTTTCTTT
CASTVAYRDDTEAFF
>TRBJ1-4|14|-|TRBV4-1|TRBD1
TGCGCCAGCAGCCGGAACAGGGGTGAAGAAAAACTGTTTTTT
CASSRNRGEEKLFF
>TRBJ2-7|18|-|TRBV4-1|-
TGCGCCAGCAGCCGATATAAAATGGAGGGGGCGCATGGCTACGAGCAGTACTTC
CASSRYKMEGAHGYEQYF
>TRBJ2-7|15|-|TRBV5-1|-
TGCGCCAGCAGCAAGGACGGGAAGAGGCCCTACGAGCAGTACTTC
CASSKDGKRPYEQYF
>TRBJ2-7|17|-|TRBV7-2|TRBD2
TGTGCCAGCAGCTTAGCCAGCGGGAGGGCCCTTACCTACGAGCAGTACTTC
CASSLASGRALTYEQYF
>TRBJ2-6|16|-|TRBV5-1|TRBD1
TGCGCCAGCAGGGGACAGGTCGGCTCTGGGGCCAACGTCCTGACTTTC
CASRGQVGSGANVLTF
>TRBJ1-5|14|-|TRBV6-5|TRBD1
TGTGCCAGCAGTTACTCGACAGGGAATCAGCCCCAGCATTTT
CASSYSTGNQPQHF
>TRBJ1-1|15|once|TRBV5-1|-
TGCGCCAGCAGCCTGACACAGACAATGAACACTGAAGCTTTCTTT
CASSLTQTMNTEAFF
>TRBJ2-7|16|-|TRBV6-4|-
TGTGCCAGCAGGGAAAAAACCAAGCGGGCTTCCTACGAGCAGTACTTC
CASREKTKRASYEQYF
>TRBJ2-5|17|-|TRBV6-1|TRBD2
TGTGCCAGCAGTGATCTGGGTAGCGGGAGACCGGGGGAGACCCAGTACTTC
CASSDLGSGRPGETQYF
>TRBJ2-7|11|-|TRBV12-3/TRBV12-4|-
TGTGCCAGCACCCTCGGCTACGAGCAGTACTTC
CASTLGYEQYF
>TRBJ1-3|16|-|TRBV9|TRBD1
TGTGCCAGCAGCGAAGACAGGGGATCTTCTGGAAACACCATATATTTT
CASSEDRGSSGNTIYF
>TRBJ1-2|13|-|TRBV6-5|-
TGTGCCAGCACCACGCAGGGAATCGATGGCTACACCTTC
CASTTQGIDGYTF
>TRBJ2-2|15|-|TRBV28|-
TGTGCCAGCAGTTTTTCGACTAGAAACACCGGGGAGCTGTTTTTT
CASSFSTRNTGELFF
>TRBJ2-5|15|-|TRBV5-1|TRBD2
TGCGCCAGCAGCATGGGAGCGGGAGCGAGAGAGACCCAGTACTTC
CASSMGAGARETQYF
>TRBJ1-5|15|-|TRBV5-1|-
TGCGCCAGCAGCTTGGTGCGGGATAGCAATCAGCCCCAGCATTTT
CASSLVRDSNQPQHF
>TRBJ1-2|14|-|TRBV5-6|-
TGTGCCAGCAGCTTGGTCCAGGGTAACTATGGCTACACCTTC
CASSLVQGNYGYTF
>TRBJ2-3|16|once|TRBV19|-
TGTGCCAGTAGTATGGGACTCGTTACTACTACAGATACGCAGTATTTT
CASSMGLVTTTDTQYF
>TRBJ2-1|12|once|TRBV5-1|TRBD2
TGCGCCAGCAGCTTGGTGCGGGAGGGCCAGGTCTTC
CASSLVREGQVF
>TRBJ2-3|13|once|TRBV11-3|-
TGTGCCAGCAGCCCGAGCAACACAGATACGCAGTATTTT
CASSPSNTDTQYF
>TRBJ2-3|16|-|TRBV5-4|-
TGTGCCAGCAGCTTTACAGGAGCCTCATACACAGATACGCAGTATTTT
CASSFTGASYTDTQYF
>TRBJ1-6|13|few|TRBV24-1|-
TGTGCCACCAGTGCGGACAGCGTGTCGCCCCTCCACTTT
CATSADSVSPLHF
>TRBJ1-6|16|-|TRBV10-3|-
TGTGCCATCAGGACAGAGATAGGATCCTATAATTCACCCCTCCACTTT
CAIRTEIGSYNSPLHF
>TRBJ1-5|14|-|TRBV7-9|-
TGTGCCAGCAGAGGTGGCGGTGGGAATCAGCCCCAGCATTTT
CASRGGGGNQPQHF
>TRBJ1-3|17|few|TRBV24-1|TRBD1
TGTGCCACCAGTGACTCCGCCCTGGACAGGGGAGGGAACACCATATATTTT
CATSDSALDRGGNTIYF
>TRBJ2-1|19|few|TRBV6-6|TRBD2
TGTGCCAGCAGTCCTAGGGGACTAGCGGGAGCAGTGGTTTACAATGAGCAGTTCTTC
CASSPRGLAGAVVYNEQFF
>TRBJ2-3|16|-|TRBV13|TRBD2
TGTGCCAGCAGCCCCGAGGCGGGAGGCACCACAGATACGCAGTATTTT
CASSPEAGGTTDTQYF
>TRBJ2-5|14|-|TRBV6-5|-
TGTGCCAGCAGTTACTCGTTACTGGAGGGGACCCAGTACTTC
CASSYSLLEGTQYF
>TRBJ1-4|16|-|TRBV27|-
TGTGCCAGCGGAGCGCCGAACAGGGAAAGGGGGGAAAAACTGTTTTTT
CASGAPNRERGEKLFF